Included here is one T cell receptor (beta chain) sequence, with context. Its antigen remains unknown. Through a sample-barcoded 5' primer and a J-beta primer mix, a second PCR was run for roughly 6 to 11 cycles. TCRdb redid the calling of the 5' RACE reads with MiXCR, one entry per CDR3 protein. This table holds 650,000 to 700,000 distinct CDR3 sequences, about 50% found once. This specimen comes from a study of blood T cells in healthy people across ages. On the study more broadly: About one barcoded beta molecule per two T cells was the capture yield of template switching. Study-wide points: Shifts in expanded clonotypes may have been confounded by donor CMV status, which was unknown.

The length of the CDR3 is 13 residues. Trimming took 7 bases from V and 1 from J, leaving 10 bases between them. The source material was blood. This TCR was recovered from a woman aged 80 or over in good health. The chain is built from TRBV12-3 or TRBV12-4 and TRBJ1-1; D may be TRBD1 (6 bases). This chain's CDR3 is CASIWGRNTEAFF. The CDR3 region has the DNA TGTGCCAGCATTTGGGGGCGGAACACTGAAGCTTTCTTT.